This TCR beta chain comes out of a study of T cells in Graves' hyperthyroidism and ophthalmopathy. This clonotype was seen repeatedly, ten times or more. Researchers amplified the TCR beta CDR3 regions from RNA transcripts. An initial round of RT-PCR targeting the TCR CDR3 relied on the HTBI primer set. TCRdb used MiXCR to reprocess the multiplex PCR reads, holding one entry per CDR3 protein. The table has approximately 610,000 distinct CDR3 sequences, 16% seen once. Germline V gene sequence: CDR1 DFQATT, CDR2 SNEGSKA (reference sequence). The CDR3 is 13 amino acids. V was clipped by 6 bases and J by 5 bases; unmatched bases: 4. Stable Graves' hyperthyroidism meant no ophthalmopathy progression within 18 months.

The sequence came from a woman under 30 with Graves' hyperthyroidism. The specimen sequenced was blood. The rearrangement links TRBV20-1 to TRBJ2-5; 12 nucleotides agree with TRBD2. CDR3 in DNA: TGCAGTGCGGCTAGCGGGGGGGAGGAGACCCAGTACTTC. Its protein is CSAASGGEETQYF.